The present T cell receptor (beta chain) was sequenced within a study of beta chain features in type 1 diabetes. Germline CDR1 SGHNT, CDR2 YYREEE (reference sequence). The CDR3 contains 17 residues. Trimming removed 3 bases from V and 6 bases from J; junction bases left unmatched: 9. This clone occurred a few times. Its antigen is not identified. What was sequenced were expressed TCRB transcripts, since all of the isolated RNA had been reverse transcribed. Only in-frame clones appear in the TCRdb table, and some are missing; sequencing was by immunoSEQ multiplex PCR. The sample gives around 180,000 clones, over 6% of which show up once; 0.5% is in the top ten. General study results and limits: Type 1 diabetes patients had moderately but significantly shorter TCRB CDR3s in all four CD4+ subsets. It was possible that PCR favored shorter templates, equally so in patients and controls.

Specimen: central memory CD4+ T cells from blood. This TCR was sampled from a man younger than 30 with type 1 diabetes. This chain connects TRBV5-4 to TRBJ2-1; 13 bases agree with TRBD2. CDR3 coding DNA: TGTGCCAGCAGCTACCCACCCCGGACTAGCGGGGGCAATGAGCAGTTCTTC. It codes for CASSYPPRTSGGNEQFF. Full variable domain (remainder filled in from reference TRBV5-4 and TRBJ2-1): ETGVTQSPTHLIKTRGQQVTLRCSSQSGHNTVSWYQQALGQGPQFIFQYYREEENGRGNFPPRFSGLQFPNYSSELNVNALELDDSALYLCASSYPPRTSGGNEQFFGPGTRLTVL.